This entry describes one T cell receptor (beta chain). Its antigen is not identified. The data belong to a study of cytomegalovirus exposure and HLA in healthy donors. Overall study: The 110 million or so unique TCR beta sequences, from about 190 million T cells, were found by an earlier analysis.

From germline, CDR1 is SGHTA and CDR2 FQGNSA. The length of the CDR3 is 16 residues. J lost 2 bases, V lost 4 bases, and 6 bases had no gene match. In the PCR, 60 Vbeta and 13 Jbeta primers were used. Assay used: immunoSEQ multiplex PCR; TCRdb lists only in-frame clones, some missing. This sample yields over 60,000 clones, of which roughly 70% are seen a single time; about an eighth belongs to the top ten. Study conclusions and caveats: A missense DCLRE1C variant was associated with V- and J-gene trimming of TCR beta chains in a later analysis, and an independent cohort replicated the association.

The V gene is TRBV7-2, the J gene TRBJ2-5, with 11 nucleotides matching TRBD2. The receptor was derived from a man aged 70-80 years in good health and CMV-seronegative. The sequencing sample was made of PBMCs. The CDR3 coding sequence is TGTGCCAGCAGCTGGGCGACTAGCGGGGCGCAAGAGACCCAGTACTTC. It encodes CASSWATSGAQETQYF.